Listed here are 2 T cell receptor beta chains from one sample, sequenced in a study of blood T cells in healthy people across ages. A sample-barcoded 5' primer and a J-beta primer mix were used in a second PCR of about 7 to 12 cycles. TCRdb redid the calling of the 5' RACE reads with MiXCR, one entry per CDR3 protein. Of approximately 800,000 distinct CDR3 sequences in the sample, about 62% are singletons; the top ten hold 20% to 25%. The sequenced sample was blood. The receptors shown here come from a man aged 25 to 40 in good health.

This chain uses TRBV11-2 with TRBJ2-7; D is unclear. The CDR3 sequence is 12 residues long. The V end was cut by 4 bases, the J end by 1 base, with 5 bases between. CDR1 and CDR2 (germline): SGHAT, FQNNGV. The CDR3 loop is CASSWRSYEQYF. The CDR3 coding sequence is TGTGCCAGCAGCTGGCGTTCCTACGAGCAGTACTTC.

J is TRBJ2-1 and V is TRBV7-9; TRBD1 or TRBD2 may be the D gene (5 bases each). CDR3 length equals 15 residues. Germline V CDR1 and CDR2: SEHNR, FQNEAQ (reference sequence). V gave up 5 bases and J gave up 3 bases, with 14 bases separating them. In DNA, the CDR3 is TGTGCCAGCAGCCTAGGGGCTAGCTTCTACAATGAGCAGTTCTTC. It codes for CASSLGASFYNEQFF. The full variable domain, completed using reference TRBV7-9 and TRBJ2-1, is DTGVSQNPRHKITKRGQNVTFRCDPISEHNRLYWYRQTLGQGPEFLTYFQNEAQLEKSRLLSDRFSAERPKGSFSTLEIQRTEQGDSAMYLCASSLGASFYNEQFFGPGTRLTVL.